One and the same sample provided the 29 T cell receptor beta chains below, sequenced in a study of metastatic and nonmetastatic thyroid tumors (dated by TCRdb to 2019 to 2021). Library creation used PCR. The data were produced on an Illumina HiSeq 4000. The public reads were run again by TCRdb, first through fastp at Q25 and then through MiXCR, and only productive beta chains were kept. This sample gives 85,000 to 95,000 clones in total; about 15% of them show up just once. The top ten clonotypes cover 3% to 4.5% of the sample. No patient had received any treatment before thyroid surgery. Sequencing was done on a sample of blood. The receptors here all came from a female donor with papillary thyroid cancer or a benign thyroid nodule (not recorded which). Some clones in this sample may be carry-over from other donors' samples.

This clone has a handful of counts. V usage is TRBV27 and J usage is TRBJ2-1; 14 bases fit TRBD2. Germline lookup yields CDR1 MNHEY and CDR2 SMNVEV (reference sequence). There are 16 residues in the CDR3. Trimming removed 7 bases from V and 7 bases from J; junction bases left unmatched: 9. The CDR3 loop is CASKRGLAGGWNEQFF. For the CDR3, the DNA is TGTGCCAGCAAGCGAGGACTAGCGGGGGGATGGAATGAGCAGTTCTTC.

The chain uses TRBV11-2 and TRBJ2-7, with a tentative D call TRBD2 (6 bases). The ends were cut back, 3 bases at V and 2 bases at J, with 14 bases in the middle. Germline V gives CDR1 SGHAT, CDR2 FQNNGV. This CDR3 spans 15 amino acids. This CDR3 is CASSLWVGGAYEQYF. DNA of the CDR3: TGTGCCAGCAGCTTGTGGGTAGGAGGGGCCTACGAGCAGTACTTC.

With regard to this clone: A much larger clone sits a single nucleotide away, making a read error possible. V is TRBV18 and J is TRBJ2-2; TRBD1 is a possible D gene (6 bases). With 5 bases removed from V and 6 bases from J, the gap between germline ends came to 13 bases. This CDR3 has 14 residues. CDR1 and CDR2 from the germline V gene are KGHSH and LQKENI. The CDR3 nucleotides are TGTGCCAGCTCATCCCAACAGGGATCCGGGGAGCTGTTTTTT. As protein: CASSSQQGSGELFF.

This clone has a count of ten or more. The V and J genes are TRBV20-1 and TRBJ1-5; the D gene is possibly TRBD1 (5 bases). The CDR3 spans 15 residues. The germline V and J ends were trimmed by 2 bases and 6 bases, with 17 bases remaining between them. Germline V gene data show CDR1 as DFQATT and CDR2 as SNEGSKA (reference sequence). CDR3 sequence (DNA): TGCAGTGCTAGAACGACAGTTGATAGGGCTCAGCCCCAGCATTTT. This encodes CSARTTVDRAQPQHF.

This clone was counted ten times or more. Distinct nucleotide sequences in the sample also encode this CDR3. The chain couples TRBV7-3 to TRBJ2-3; 7 bases line up with TRBD1. V dropped 5 bases and J dropped 0; count of bases not matched to a gene: 2. This CDR3 contains 14 residues. From germline, CDR1 is SGHTA and CDR2 FQGTGA. In DNA, the CDR3 is TGTGCCAGCAGCAGGGGACAGAGCACAGATACGCAGTATTTT. Residues: CASSRGQSTDTQYF.

This clone appeared a few times. The conserved final phenylalanine or tryptophan is absent from the CDR3, which likely points to a read error. V usage is TRBV6-1 and J usage is TRBJ1-2; no firm D call. V shed 2 bases and J shed 4 bases, with 17 bases lying between them. Germline V gene lookup returns CDR1 MNHNS and CDR2 SASEGT. The CDR3 has 16 amino acids. The CDR3 sequence: CASSEFGPTHGYGYTL. The CDR3 region has the DNA TGTGCCAGCAGTGAATTTGGGCCGACCCATGGCTATGGCTACACCCTC.

This clone has a count of ten or more. This CDR3 is also generated by other DNA sequences in the sample. J is TRBJ2-2 and V is TRBV20-1; D is undetermined. Germline V gene sequence: CDR1 DFQATT, CDR2 SNEGSKA (reference sequence). There are 13 residues in the CDR3. V was shortened by 0 bases and J by 1 base, with 3 bases between the two germline ends. In DNA form, the CDR3 reads TGCAGTGCTAGAGACGGGAACACCGGGGAGCTGTTTTTT. It specifies CSARDGNTGELFF.

This clone was counted many times. The V call is TRBV12-3 or TRBV12-4, the J call TRBJ1-2; 8 nucleotides align to TRBD1. After removal of 6 bases from V and 4 bases from J, the junction contained 1 base not matched to a gene. CDR3 size: 12 residues. CDR3 residues: CASRGQVYGYTF. As DNA, the CDR3 is TGTGCCAGCAGGGGACAGGTCTATGGCTACACCTTC.

In its sample, this clone was seen many times. V and J are TRBV30 and TRBJ2-5; 8 bases are a match to TRBD2. CDR3 length: 14 amino acids. CDR1 GTSNPN and CDR2 SVGIG come from the germline V gene (reference sequence). Trimming at V came to 2 bases and at J to 7 bases, leaving 9 bases not matched to a gene. The CDR3 sequence is CAWSRAGDFGTQYF. As DNA, the CDR3 is TGTGCCTGGAGTAGAGCGGGGGATTTTGGGACCCAGTACTTC. Full variable domain (outside the CDR3, taken from reference TRBV30 and TRBJ2-5): SQTIHQWPATLVQPVGSPLSLECTVEGTSNPNLYWYRQAAGRGLQLLFYSVGIGQISSEVPQNLSASRPQDRQFILSSKKLLLSDSGFYLCAWSRAGDFGTQYFGPGTRLLVL.

Ten or more counts support this clone. The J gene is TRBJ1-4, the V gene TRBV11-2, with D perhaps matching TRBD1 (5 bases). Trimming shortened V by 1 base and J by 8 bases, and 8 bases separated the two germline ends. Germline CDR1 SGHAT, CDR2 FQNNGV. The CDR3 is 13 residues long. CDR3 sequence (DNA): TGTGCCAGCAGCTTAGCTCGGGACGAAAAACTGTTTTTT. Residues: CASSLARDEKLFF.

As concerns this clone: This could be a read error, since a much larger clone is one nucleotide away. The chain joins TRBV4-1 to TRBJ2-7; perhaps TRBD1 as D (5 bases). The CDR3 is 16 residues long. V was clipped by 1 base and J by 5 bases, with 18 bases between them. The germline V gene encodes CDR1 MGHRA and CDR2 YSYEKL. The CDR3 protein is CASSQVAFWLGDEQYF. The CDR3, as DNA: TGCGCCAGCAGCCAAGTAGCCTTCTGGCTAGGGGACGAGCAGTACTTC.

Ten or more counts support this clone. V gene TRBV5-1 combines with J gene TRBJ2-7; D might be TRBD1 (6 bases). Trimming shortened V by 1 base and J by 2 bases, and 7 bases separated the two germline ends. CDR3 length: 13 amino acids. From germline, CDR1 is SGHRS and CDR2 YFSETQ. In DNA form, the CDR3 reads TGCGCCAGCAGCTTGTCAGGGGCCTACGAGCAGTACTTC. Its translation: CASSLSGAYEQYF.

In its sample, this clone was seen a few times. A much larger clone differs by one base, so this may be a read error. V and J are TRBV20-1 and TRBJ1-1; TRBD1 is a possible D gene (5 bases). The V end was cut by 4 bases, the J end by 3 bases, with 12 bases between. The CDR3 has 13 amino acids. Germline-derived CDR1 and CDR2 are DFQATT and SNEGSKA (reference sequence). CDR3 nucleotides: TGCAGTGCTAAATCAGCGGGGGACACTGAAGCTTTCTTT. Encoded protein: CSAKSAGDTEAFF.

A few counts support this clone. Possible read error: a much larger clone is one base away. Other DNA sequences in the sample encode the same CDR3. This chain uses TRBV11-2 with TRBJ2-2, with 8 bases lining up with TRBD2. CDR3 size: 17 residues. Germline CDR1 and CDR2: SGHAT and FQNNGV. The trim removed 5 bases at V and 8 bases at J, leaving 16 bases unmatched. The CDR3 DNA follows: TGTGCCAGCAGCCGGAGGACGGGGGGGGCCCGGACAGGGGAGCTGTTTTTT. Translation gives CASSRRTGGARTGELFF.

This clone has at least ten counts. The chain employs TRBV10-3 and TRBJ1-1; 7 nucleotides align to TRBD1. Trimming took 10 bases from V and 8 from J; bases not matched to a gene: 16. Germline V lookup: CDR1 ENHRY, CDR2 SYGVKD. The CDR3 covers 14 residues. In DNA form, the CDR3 reads TGTGCCACCGCGGACCGGGACAGTGAATTCGAAGCTTTCTTT. Its translation is CATADRDSEFEAFF.

This clone was recorded many times. The sample carries other DNA sequences with the same CDR3. CDR3 residues: CASSGTVGGYTF. The CDR3 coding sequence is TGTGCCAGCAGTGGGACAGTGGGTGGCTACACCTTC. This chain uses TRBV25-1 with TRBJ1-2, with a tentative D call TRBD1 (6 bases). CDR1 and CDR2 (germline): MGHDK, SYGVNS. V dropped 4 bases and J dropped 7 bases, with 10 bases sitting between them. The CDR3 spans 12 residues.

At least ten counts were recorded for this clone. V usage is TRBV6-1 and J usage is TRBJ2-7; D perhaps matches TRBD2 (6 bases). The CDR3 runs to 13 residues. Trimming stripped 6 bases from V and 1 base from J, with 10 bases between. The germline V gene encodes CDR1 MNHNS and CDR2 SASEGT. Written as DNA, the CDR3 is TGTGCCAGCAGGGAGGGGAATTCCTACGAGCAGTACTTC. It translates to CASREGNSYEQYF.

This clone was observed at least ten times. The V and J genes are TRBV7-9 and TRBJ1-1; perhaps TRBD1 as D (6 bases). The V end lost 2 bases, the J end lost 2 bases, and 12 bases lay between the germline ends. CDR3 size: 15 residues. CDR1 and CDR2 (germline): SEHNR, FQNEAQ (reference sequence). CDR3 in DNA: TGTGCCAGCAGCTTATGGGCAGGGGCTAACACTGAAGCTTTCTTT. It translates to CASSLWAGANTEAFF.

The rearrangement uses TRBV25-1 and TRBJ2-1, with 10 positions matching TRBD2. The germline gives CDR1 MGHDK, CDR2 SYGVNS. J was trimmed by 6 bases and V by 8 bases; bases with no gene match: 25. The CDR3 spans 20 residues. The CDR3 DNA reads TGTGCCAGCTACAATCGGGTTCCTCACAGTAGGGCTAGCGGGGGCAATGAGCAGTTCTTC. Amino acid sequence: CASYNRVPHSRASGGNEQFF.

The CDR3 sequence: CASSPLGISKNIQYF. As DNA, the CDR3 is TGTGCCAGCAGTCCACTCGGTATAAGCAAAAACATTCAGTACTTC. The chain is built from TRBV27 and TRBJ2-4, with D unresolved. Per germline, CDR1 MNHEY and CDR2 SMNVEV (reference sequence). The CDR3 has 15 amino acids. The V and J ends lost 5 bases and 3 bases respectively, with 14 bases between them.

A note on this clone: Additional DNA sequences in this sample encode the identical CDR3. The chain links TRBV5-6 to TRBJ1-3; 7 bases line up with TRBD1. The CDR3 runs to 13 residues. Germline trimming cut 4 bases from V and 7 bases from J; bases unmatched to any gene: 5. Germline V CDR1 and CDR2: SGHDT, YYEEEE. The CDR3 DNA sequence: TGTGCCAGCAGCGCCGAGACAGGGAACACCATATATTTT. The encoded protein is CASSAETGNTIYF.

This clone came up many times. Being one base from a much bigger clone, this may be a read error. This chain uses TRBV28 with TRBJ1-2; TRBD1 aligns across 9 bases. V lost 8 bases and J lost 2; bases outside the gene matches: 6. The CDR3 spans 14 residues. Germline V gene data show CDR1 as MDHEN and CDR2 as SYDVKM. CDR3 DNA sequence: TGTGCCAGCCTCCCGGGACAGGGCAACTATGGCTACACCTTC. It encodes CASLPGQGNYGYTF.

Ten or more counts support this clone. This chain links TRBV6-2 or TRBV6-3 with TRBJ1-5; no firm D call. Trimming removed 4 bases at V and 2 bases at J, with 12 bases between. Germline CDR1 reads MNHEY; CDR2 reads SVGEGT. The CDR3 is made up of 15 amino acids. This CDR3 reads CASSSWQLGNQPQHF. CDR3 bases: TGTGCCAGCAGTTCCTGGCAGCTTGGCAATCAGCCCCAGCATTTT.

This clone was counted only a few times. A much larger clone is a single base away; this may be a read error. The chain recombines TRBV9 with TRBJ2-5; 8 bases agree with TRBD2. Germline V gene sequence: CDR1 SGDLS, CDR2 YYNGEE. The length of the CDR3 is 15 residues. V lost 4 bases, J lost 5 bases, and 10 bases stayed unmatched. This chain's CDR3 is CASSSNPTGGETQYF. CDR3 DNA sequence: TGTGCCAGCAGCTCCAACCCCACGGGGGGGGAGACCCAGTACTTC.

This clone was seen repeatedly, ten times or more. This chain connects TRBV10-1 to TRBJ2-7; D not certain. V gave up 2 bases and J gave up 5 bases, with 10 bases separating them. Germline V gene sequence: CDR1 WNHNN, CDR2 SYGVQD (reference sequence). The CDR3 contains 13 residues. The CDR3 protein is CASSEGPFDEQYF. DNA for the CDR3: TGCGCCAGCAGTGAGGGACCCTTCGACGAGCAGTACTTC.

Many counts were recorded for this clone. The chain couples TRBV19 to TRBJ1-3; D is unclear. The germline gives CDR1 LNHDA, CDR2 SQIVND (reference sequence). The CDR3 is made up of 12 amino acids. Between the trimmed V and J ends, which lost 7 bases and 0 bases, there was a span of 4 bases. This CDR3 reads CASTLSGNTIYF. In DNA, the CDR3 is TGTGCCAGTACACTCTCTGGAAACACCATATATTTT.

Worth noting for this clone: The germline gene is not matched at one end of the junction; a read error may be the cause. This chain connects TRBV7-2 to TRBJ2-7; D gene ambiguous. The CDR3 contains 14 residues. Per the germline V gene, CDR1 is SGHTA and CDR2 is FQGNSA. CDR3 residues: CASSAVLSSYDQYF. CDR3 sequence (DNA): TGTGCCAGCAGCGCGGTCCTTAGCTCCTACGATCAGTACTTC. Complete variable domain (other parts from reference TRBV7-2 and TRBJ2-7): GAGVSQSPSNKVTEKGKDVELRCDPISGHTALYWYRQSLGQGLEFLIYFQGNSAPDKSGLPSDRFSAERTGGSVSTLTIQRTQQEDSAVYLCASSAVLSSYDQYFGPGTRLTVT.

This clone came up a few times. A much larger clonotype is one base distant, so this may be a read error. The sample contains more than one DNA sequence encoding this CDR3. J is TRBJ1-2 and V is TRBV27, with 7 bases fitting TRBD1. This CDR3 comprises 14 residues. CDR1 MNHEY and CDR2 SMNVEV come from the germline V gene (reference sequence). CDR3 region: CASSLLEGAEGYTF. Written as DNA, the CDR3 is TGCGCCAGCAGTTTATTGGAGGGGGCGGAAGGCTACACCTTC.

CDR3 in DNA: TGTGCCAGCAGCCAAGTTGCAGGGGATGCAACAGATACGCAGTATTTT. It is translated as CASSQVAGDATDTQYF. V gene TRBV4-2 combines with J gene TRBJ2-3; weak D call: TRBD1 (6 bases). The CDR3 has 16 amino acids. Germline V gene data show CDR1 as LGHNA and CDR2 as YNFKEQ. The V end lost 1 base, the J end lost 3 bases, and 14 bases lay between the germline ends.